Listed here are 9 T cell receptor beta chains from one sample, sequenced in a study of blood T cells in healthy people across ages. Sample-barcoded 5' priming and a J-beta primer mix drove a second PCR of about 7 to 11 cycles. From the 5' RACE reads, TCRdb called clonotypes with MiXCR, one entry per CDR3 protein. The repertoire consists of some 1.8 million distinct CDR3 sequences, with about two fifths occurring once and the leading ten covering approximately 22%. Material: blood. Every receptor here comes from a human donor in good health.

The chain is built from TRBV5-5 and TRBJ1-2; D gene unclear. The germline V gene encodes CDR1 SGHKS and CDR2 YYEKEE (reference sequence). V was pared by 0 bases and J by 6 bases, with 15 bases between. The CDR3 sequence is 15 residues long. The CDR3 DNA sequence: TGTGCCAGCAGCTTGGAATCTCGTCAGGCGCATGGCTACACCTTC. It specifies CASSLESRQAHGYTF.

J is TRBJ1-4 and V is TRBV9, with a tentative D call TRBD1 (6 bases). CDR1 and CDR2 (germline): SGDLS, YYNGEE. CDR3 length equals 15 residues. V shed 4 bases and J shed 8 bases, with 18 bases lying between them. CDR3 loop: CASSRLGVQGEKLFF. CDR3 in DNA: TGTGCCAGCAGCCGTCTTGGCGTCCAGGGGGAAAAACTGTTTTTT.

The gene calls are TRBV10-3 and TRBJ1-1; possible D gene TRBD1, 6 bases. Trimming took 10 bases from V and 1 from J, leaving 13 bases between them. The CDR3 sequence is 13 residues long. Germline-derived CDR1 and CDR2 are ENHRY and SYGVKD. DNA of the CDR3: TGTGCCACCGGTTGGACAGAGAACACTGAAGCTTTCTTT. It yields the protein CATGWTENTEAFF.

V and J are TRBV6-5 and TRBJ2-5, with D perhaps matching TRBD1 (6 bases). The V end was cut by 5 bases, the J end by 4 bases, with 20 bases between. Germline V lookup: CDR1 MNHEY, CDR2 SVGAGI. The CDR3 sequence is 16 residues long. The CDR3 coding sequence is TGTGCCAGCAGTCGACAGGTTGGGGTTGAATCAGAGACCCAGTACTTC. Translating gives CASSRQVGVESETQYF.

This clonotype was observed a handful of times. The chain uses TRBV7-2 and TRBJ2-5, with D perhaps being TRBD1 or TRBD2 (5 bases each). Germline V gene data show CDR1 as SGHTA and CDR2 as FQGNSA. The CDR3 consists of 14 residues. V lost 8 bases and J lost 3, with 16 bases in between. This CDR3 is CASQMGRAKETQYF. CDR3 nucleotide sequence: TGTGCCAGCCAGATGGGACGGGCTAAAGAGACCCAGTACTTC.

This clonotype was seen a few times. This rearrangement joins TRBV5-1 to TRBJ1-2; 9 nucleotides agree with TRBD1. The CDR3 is made up of 15 amino acids. V gave up 3 bases and J gave up 7 bases; unmatched junction bases: 10. Germline V gene lookup returns CDR1 SGHRS and CDR2 YFSETQ. CDR3 in amino acids: CASSSVPDRGFGYTF. CDR3 bases: TGCGCCAGCAGCTCGGTACCGGACAGGGGCTTTGGCTACACCTTC.

CDR3 region: CATSSRQGSVGANVLTF. The CDR3 DNA is TGTGCCACCAGCTCCCGACAGGGGTCCGTGGGGGCCAACGTCCTGACTTTC. The gene calls are TRBV15 and TRBJ2-6, with 8 bases aligning to TRBD1. Per germline, CDR1 LNHNV and CDR2 YYDKDF (reference sequence). The CDR3 sequence is 17 residues long. V gave up 5 bases and J gave up 4 bases; unmatched junction bases: 10.

Comment on this clonotype: A single base separates this from a much larger clone, so it may be a read error. This chain connects TRBV9 to TRBJ2-1; 8 bases line up with TRBD2. Germline V gives CDR1 SGDLS, CDR2 YYNGEE. CDR3 size: 14 residues. The CDR3, as DNA: TGTGCCAGCAACGTAGACCCGGGGGGGCGTGAGCAGTTCTTC. It is translated as CASNVDPGGREQFF.

This clonotype was seen only a few times. The rearrangement links TRBV12-5 to TRBJ2-7; D unclear. Germline V CDR1 and CDR2: LGHNT, FRNRAP. Between the trimmed V and J ends, which lost 3 bases and 2 bases, there was a span of 17 bases. The CDR3 loop spans 16 amino acids. The CDR3 DNA follows: TGTGCTAGTGGTTTCTCGACCCTCTTAATAACCTACGAGCAGTACTTC. It specifies CASGFSTLLITYEQYF.